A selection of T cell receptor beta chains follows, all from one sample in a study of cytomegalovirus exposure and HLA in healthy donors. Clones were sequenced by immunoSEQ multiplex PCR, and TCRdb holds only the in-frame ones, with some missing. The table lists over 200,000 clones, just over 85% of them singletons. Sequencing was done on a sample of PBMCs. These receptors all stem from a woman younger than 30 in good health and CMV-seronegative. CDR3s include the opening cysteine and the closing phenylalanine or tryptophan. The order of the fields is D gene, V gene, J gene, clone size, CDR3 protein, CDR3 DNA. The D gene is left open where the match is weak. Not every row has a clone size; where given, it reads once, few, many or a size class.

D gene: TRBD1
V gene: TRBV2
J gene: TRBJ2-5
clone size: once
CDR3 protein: CASSDRQGQETQYF
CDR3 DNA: TGTGCCAGCAGTGATCGACAGGGGCAAGAGACCCAGTACTTC

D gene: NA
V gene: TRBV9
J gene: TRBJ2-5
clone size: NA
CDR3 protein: CASSGGQGTWETQYF
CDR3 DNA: TGTGCCAGCAGCGGAGGGCAGGGGACATGGGAGACCCAGTACTTC

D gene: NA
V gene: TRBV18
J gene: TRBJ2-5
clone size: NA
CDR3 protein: CASSDTQETQYF
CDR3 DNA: TGTGCCAGCTCAGACACGCAAGAGACCCAGTACTTC

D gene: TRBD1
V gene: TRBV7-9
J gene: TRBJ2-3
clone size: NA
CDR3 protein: CASSSLQGADTQYF
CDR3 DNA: TGTGCCAGCAGCTCCCTCCAGGGGGCAGATACGCAGTATTTT

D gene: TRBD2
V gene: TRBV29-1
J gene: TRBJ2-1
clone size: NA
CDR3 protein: CSVSGGGSEQFF
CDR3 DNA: TGCAGCGTCTCCGGCGGGGGGAGTGAGCAGTTCTTC

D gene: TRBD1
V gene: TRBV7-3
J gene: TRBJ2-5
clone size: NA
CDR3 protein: CASSLPYRQDREETQYF
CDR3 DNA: TGTGCCAGCAGCTTACCCTACCGTCAGGACAGGGAAGAGACCCAGTACTTC

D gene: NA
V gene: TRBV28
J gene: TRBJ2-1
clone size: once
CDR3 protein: CASSDSGRNEQFF
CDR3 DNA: TGTGCCAGCTCGGACAGCGGCAGAAATGAGCAGTTCTTC

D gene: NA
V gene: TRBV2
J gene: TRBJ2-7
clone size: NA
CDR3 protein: CASSAVAPLGQYF
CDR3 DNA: TGTGCCAGCAGTGCCGTTGCCCCGCTAGGGCAGTACTTC

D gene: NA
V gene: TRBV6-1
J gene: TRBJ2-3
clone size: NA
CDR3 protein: CASSGILAPDTQYF
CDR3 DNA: TGTGCCAGCAGTGGAATACTAGCTCCAGATACGCAGTATTTT

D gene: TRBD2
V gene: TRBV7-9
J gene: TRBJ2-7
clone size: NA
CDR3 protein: CASSLTSGIYEQYF
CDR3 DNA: TGTGCCAGCAGCTTAACTAGCGGGATCTACGAGCAGTACTTC

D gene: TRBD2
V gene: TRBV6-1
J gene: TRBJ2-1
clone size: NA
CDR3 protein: CASSEEVAGVDHEQFF
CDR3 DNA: TGTGCCAGCAGTGAAGAGGTAGCGGGAGTTGACCATGAGCAGTTCTTC

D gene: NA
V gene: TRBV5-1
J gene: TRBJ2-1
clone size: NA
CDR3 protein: CASSRALNEQFF
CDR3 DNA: TGCGCCAGCAGCCGAGCTCTCAATGAGCAGTTCTTC

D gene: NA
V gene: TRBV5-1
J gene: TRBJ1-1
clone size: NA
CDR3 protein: CASSPDKPSRAFF
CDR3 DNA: TGCGCCAGCAGCCCGGACAAGCCGTCCCGAGCTTTCTTT

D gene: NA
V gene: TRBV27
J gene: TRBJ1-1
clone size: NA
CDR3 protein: CASSLVAGNTEAFF
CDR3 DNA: TGTGCCAGCAGTTTAGTAGCGGGGAACACTGAAGCTTTCTTT

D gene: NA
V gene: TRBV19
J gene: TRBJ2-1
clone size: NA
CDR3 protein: CASLPGVSGSYNEQFF
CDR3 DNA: TGTGCCAGTCTCCCCGGGGTATCGGGTTCCTACAATGAGCAGTTCTTC

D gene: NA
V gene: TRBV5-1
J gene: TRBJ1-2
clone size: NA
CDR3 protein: CASSSSGRGEGYTF
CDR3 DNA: TGCGCCAGCAGCTCCAGCGGCAGGGGAGAAGGCTACACCTTC

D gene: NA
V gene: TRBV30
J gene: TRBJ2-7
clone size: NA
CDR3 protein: CAWASRLSYEQYF
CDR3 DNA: TGTGCCTGGGCTAGTCGACTATCCTACGAGCAGTACTTC

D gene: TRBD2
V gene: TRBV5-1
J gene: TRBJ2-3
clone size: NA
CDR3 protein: CASSLRTSGRGTDTQYF
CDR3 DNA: TGCGCCAGCAGCTTACGGACTAGCGGGAGGGGCACAGATACGCAGTATTTT

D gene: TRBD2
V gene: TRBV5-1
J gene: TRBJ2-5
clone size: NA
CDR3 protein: CASSSLAGAQETQYF
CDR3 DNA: TGCGCCAGCAGCTCACTAGCGGGGGCACAAGAGACCCAGTACTTC

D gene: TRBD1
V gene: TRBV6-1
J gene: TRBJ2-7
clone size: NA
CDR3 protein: CASSRDSPYEQYF
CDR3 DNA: TGTGCCAGCAGTCGGGACAGCCCCTACGAGCAGTACTTC

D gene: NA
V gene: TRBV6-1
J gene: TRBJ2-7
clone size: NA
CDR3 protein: CASSVGRGSRFYEQYF
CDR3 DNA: TGTGCCAGCAGTGTCGGCCGGGGATCGAGGTTCTACGAGCAGTACTTC

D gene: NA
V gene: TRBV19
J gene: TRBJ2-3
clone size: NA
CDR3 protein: CASSIGRTDTQYF
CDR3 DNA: TGTGCCAGTAGTATAGGCAGGACAGATACGCAGTATTTT

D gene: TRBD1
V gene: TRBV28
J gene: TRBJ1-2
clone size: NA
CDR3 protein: CASTGTGMPGYTF
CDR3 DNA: TGTGCCAGCACCGGGACAGGGATGCCTGGCTACACCTTC

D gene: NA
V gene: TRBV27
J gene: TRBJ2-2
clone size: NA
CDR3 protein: CASSLADTGELFF
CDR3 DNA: TGTGCCAGCAGTCTCGCGGACACCGGGGAGCTGTTTTTT

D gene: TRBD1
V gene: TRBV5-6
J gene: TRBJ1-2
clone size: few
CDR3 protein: CASSFGTGWGYTF
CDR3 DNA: TGTGCCAGCAGCTTTGGGACAGGTTGGGGCTACACCTTC

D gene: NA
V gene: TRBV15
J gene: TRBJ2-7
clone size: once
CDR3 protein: CATSRVPGSYEQYF
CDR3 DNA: TGTGCCACCAGCAGAGTTCCGGGGTCCTACGAGCAGTACTTC

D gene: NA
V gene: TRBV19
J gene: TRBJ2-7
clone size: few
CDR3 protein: CARTAVRYRPEQYF
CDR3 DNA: TGTGCCAGGACGGCGGTCAGATATCGGCCCGAGCAGTACTTC

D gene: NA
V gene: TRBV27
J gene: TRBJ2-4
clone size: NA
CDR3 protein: CASSSTRLAKNIQYF
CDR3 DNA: TGTGCCAGCAGTTCGACTAGACTAGCCAAAAACATTCAGTACTTC

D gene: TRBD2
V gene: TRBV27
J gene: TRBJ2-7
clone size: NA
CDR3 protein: CASSLAGTYEQYF
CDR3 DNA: TGTGCCAGCAGCCTAGCGGGCACTTACGAGCAGTACTTC

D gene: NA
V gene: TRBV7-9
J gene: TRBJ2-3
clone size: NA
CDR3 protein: CASSLVPRDTDTQYF
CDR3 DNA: TGTGCCAGCAGCTTAGTTCCGCGGGACACAGATACGCAGTATTTT

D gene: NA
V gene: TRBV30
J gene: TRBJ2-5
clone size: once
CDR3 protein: CAWNEVQETQYF
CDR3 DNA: TGTGCCTGGAATGAGGTCCAAGAGACCCAGTACTTC

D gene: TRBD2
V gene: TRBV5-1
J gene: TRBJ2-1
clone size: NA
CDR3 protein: CASSPNPSGSVNEQFF
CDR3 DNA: TGCGCCAGCAGCCCGAACCCTAGCGGGAGTGTCAATGAGCAGTTCTTC

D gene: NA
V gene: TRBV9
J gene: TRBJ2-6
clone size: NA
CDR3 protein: CASSPGSGANVLTF
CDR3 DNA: TGTGCCAGCAGCCCAGGGTCTGGGGCCAACGTCCTGACTTTC

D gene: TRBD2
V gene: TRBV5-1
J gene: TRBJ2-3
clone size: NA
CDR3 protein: CASSLDFGTSGHTQYF
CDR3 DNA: TGCGCCAGCAGCTTGGATTTCGGTACTAGCGGACATACGCAGTATTTT

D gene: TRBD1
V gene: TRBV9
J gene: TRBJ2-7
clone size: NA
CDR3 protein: CASSPTLGTGGAYEQYF
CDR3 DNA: TGTGCCAGCAGCCCTACCCTCGGGACAGGAGGCGCCTACGAGCAGTACTTC

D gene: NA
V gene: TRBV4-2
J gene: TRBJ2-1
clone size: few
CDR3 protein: CASSQEAASADEQFF
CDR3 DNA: TGTGCCAGCAGCCAAGAGGCCGCTAGCGCGGATGAGCAGTTCTTC

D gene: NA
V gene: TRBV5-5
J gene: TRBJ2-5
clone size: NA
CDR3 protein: CASSPPADYQETQYF
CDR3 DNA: TGTGCCAGCAGCCCCCCCGCGGATTACCAAGAGACCCAGTACTTC

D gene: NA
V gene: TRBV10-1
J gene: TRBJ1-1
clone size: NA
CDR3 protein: CASSDTPSRTAPEAFF
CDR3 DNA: TGCGCCAGCAGTGATACCCCAAGTAGGACAGCCCCTGAAGCTTTCTTT

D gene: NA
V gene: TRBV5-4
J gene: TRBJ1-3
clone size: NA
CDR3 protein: CASSSQGRGGNTIYF
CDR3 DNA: TGTGCCAGCAGCTCCCAGGGTAGAGGTGGAAACACCATATATTTT

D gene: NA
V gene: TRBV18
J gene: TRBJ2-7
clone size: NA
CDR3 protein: CASSPAQQEFREQYF
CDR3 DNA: TGTGCCAGCTCACCCGCTCAGCAGGAATTTCGCGAGCAGTACTTC

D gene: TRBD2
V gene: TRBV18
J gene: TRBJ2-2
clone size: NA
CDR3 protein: CASSQPGLAGWRELFF
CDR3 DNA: TGTGCCAGCTCACAACCGGGACTAGCGGGATGGCGGGAGCTGTTTTTT

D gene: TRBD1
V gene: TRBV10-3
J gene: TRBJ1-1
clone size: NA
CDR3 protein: CAISGVDRGRTEAFF
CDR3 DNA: TGTGCCATCAGTGGGGTCGACAGGGGTCGGACTGAAGCTTTCTTT

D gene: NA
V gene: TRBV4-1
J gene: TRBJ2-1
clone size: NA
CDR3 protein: CASSQRTQGGYNEQFF
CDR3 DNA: TGCGCCAGCAGCCAAAGAACCCAGGGGGGCTACAATGAGCAGTTCTTC

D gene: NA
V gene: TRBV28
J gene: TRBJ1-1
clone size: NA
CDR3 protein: CASRQVRTEAFF
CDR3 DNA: TGTGCCAGCCGACAAGTTCGCACTGAAGCTTTCTTT

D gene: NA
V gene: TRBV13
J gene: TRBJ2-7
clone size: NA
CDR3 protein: CASSPARGAYEQYF
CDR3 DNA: TGTGCCAGCAGCCCAGCCCGCGGCGCCTACGAGCAGTACTTC

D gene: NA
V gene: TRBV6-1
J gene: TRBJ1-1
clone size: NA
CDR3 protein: CASSVLNKGSEAFF
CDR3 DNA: TGTGCCAGCAGTGTACTTAATAAGGGGTCCGAAGCTTTCTTT

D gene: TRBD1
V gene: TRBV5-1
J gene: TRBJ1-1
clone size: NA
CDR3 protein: CASSLDQGDRAEAFF
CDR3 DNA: TGCGCCAGCAGCTTGGATCAAGGGGACAGGGCTGAAGCTTTCTTT

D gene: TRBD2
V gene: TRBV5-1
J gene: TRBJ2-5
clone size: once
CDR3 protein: CASSRTSGGETQYF
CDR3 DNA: TGCGCCAGCAGCCGGACTAGCGGGGGGGAGACCCAGTACTTC

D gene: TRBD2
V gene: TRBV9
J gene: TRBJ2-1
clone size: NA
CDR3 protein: CASSPGLAGGYTGSYNEQFF
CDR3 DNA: TGTGCCAGCAGCCCGGGACTAGCGGGTGGTTACACAGGTTCCTACAATGAGCAGTTCTTC

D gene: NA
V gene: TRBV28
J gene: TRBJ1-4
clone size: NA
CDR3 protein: CASTLTGTTEKLFF
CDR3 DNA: TGTGCCAGCACTTTAACAGGGACGACGGAAAAACTGTTTTTT

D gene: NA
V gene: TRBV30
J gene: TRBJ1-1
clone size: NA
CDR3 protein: CAWTPRRGPYNGRNTEAFF
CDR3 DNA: TGTGCCTGGACCCCCCGGAGGGGACCCTATAATGGGAGGAACACTGAAGCTTTCTTT

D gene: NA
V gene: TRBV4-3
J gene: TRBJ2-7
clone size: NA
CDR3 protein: CASSQSGFGYEQYF
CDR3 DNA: TGCGCCAGCAGCCAATCAGGTTTCGGTTACGAGCAGTACTTC

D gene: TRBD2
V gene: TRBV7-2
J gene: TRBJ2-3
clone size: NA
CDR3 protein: CASSSPLGLAGGDTQYF
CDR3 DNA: TGTGCCAGCAGTTCCCCCCTAGGACTAGCGGGAGGGGATACGCAGTATTTT